Below, 3 T cell receptor beta chains from the same sample are listed, as sequenced in a study of blood T cell repertoires in COVID-19. Assay: immunoSEQ multiplex PCR; the TCRdb copy retains only in-frame clones and omits some. The sample carries around 230,000 clones, almost 85% recorded once. Sequencing was done on a sample of peripheral blood. The receptors derive from a man aged 45 to 65 with COVID-19, enrolled during active disease.

The rearrangement uses TRBV27 and TRBJ1-2; maybe TRBD1 (5 bases). Germline-derived CDR1 and CDR2 are MNHEY and SMNVEV (reference sequence). The V end lost 3 bases, the J end lost 5 bases, and 13 bases lay between the germline ends. The CDR3 consists of 14 residues. DNA of the CDR3: TGTGCCAGCAGTTTCAATCTCCCAGGGTATGGCTACACCTTC. Its translation: CASSFNLPGYGYTF.

The chain couples TRBV28 to TRBJ1-2; D call uncertain. Germline values: CDR1 MDHEN, CDR2 SYDVKM. This CDR3 spans 13 amino acids. The germline V and J ends were trimmed by 7 bases and 3 bases, with 12 bases remaining between them. CDR3 amino acids: CASNFDGDYGYTF. In DNA form, the CDR3 reads TGTGCCAGCAATTTCGACGGGGACTATGGCTACACCTTC.

The genes are TRBV12-3 or TRBV12-4 and TRBJ1-2; D unresolved. V was trimmed by 5 bases and J by 1 base, leaving 5 bases between them. The CDR3 covers 12 residues. CDR3 region: CASSGHNYGYTF. As DNA, the CDR3 is TGTGCCAGCAGTGGCCATAACTATGGCTACACCTTC.